Each of the 5 T cell receptor beta chains below was sequenced from the same sample in a study of CD8 T cells in ankylosing spondylitis. Study-wide findings and caveats: A motif of under ten highly homologous TCR beta variants was seen as apparently characteristic of ankylosing spondylitis blood.

Antigens for these TCRs are unknown. TCRdb re-called the 5' RACE reads through MiXCR, storing one row per CDR3 protein. Of around 390,000 distinct CDR3 sequences listed, 20% to 25% are singletons. The material sequenced was blood, either unsorted or a sorted T cell fraction (not recorded which). These receptors were taken from a male donor with ankylosing spondylitis.

The J gene is TRBJ1-5, the V gene TRBV19; D gene unclear. This CDR3 region has 12 residues. V was pared by 5 bases and J by 4 bases, with 6 bases between. The germline CDR1 and CDR2 sequences are LNHDA and SQIVND (reference sequence). For the CDR3, the DNA is TGTGCCAGTAGTGCTCTGAATCAGCCCCAGCATTTT. It translates to CASSALNQPQHF.

The chain recombines TRBV29-1 with TRBJ2-3, with D perhaps being TRBD1 or TRBD2 (5 bases each). Trimming cost V 4 bases and J 0 bases, with 14 bases left between them. Per germline, CDR1 SQVTM and CDR2 ANQGSEA. There are 15 residues in the CDR3. The CDR3 region is CSVAPEGSSTDTQYF. The CDR3 DNA follows: TGCAGCGTTGCCCCCGAGGGGTCGAGCACAGATACGCAGTATTTT.

This clonotype was seen a few times. This chain uses TRBV6-1 with TRBJ2-7, with 9 bases aligning to TRBD1. This CDR3 contains 15 residues. Germline CDR1 reads MNHNS; CDR2 reads SASEGT. Trimming at V came to 3 bases and at J to 3 bases, leaving 6 bases not matched to a gene. The CDR3 nucleotides are TGTGCCAGCAGTGAGTCCGGGACAGGGATCTACGAGCAGTACTTC. It translates to CASSESGTGIYEQYF.

A few counts support this clonotype. The chain recombines TRBV28 with TRBJ2-1; the D call may be TRBD1 or TRBD2 (5 bases each). Trimming took off 6 bases at V and 9 bases at J, with 18 bases between the two ends. The CDR3 length is 14 residues. Per germline, CDR1 MDHEN and CDR2 SYDVKM. For the CDR3, the DNA is TGTGCCAGCAGGGGCCCAAGGGGAGTGGGTGAGCAGTTCTTC. It is translated as CASRGPRGVGEQFF.

This clonotype came up a few times. V is TRBV12-3 or TRBV12-4 and J is TRBJ1-6; D not certain. Between the trimmed V and J ends, which lost 1 base and 10 bases, there was a span of 11 bases. The CDR3 totals 14 residues. CDR3 sequence (DNA): TGTGCCAGCAGTTTAGAAGGTCCTGGATCACCCCTCCACTTT. As protein: CASSLEGPGSPLHF.